The 24 T cell receptor beta chains listed next were all sequenced from one sample in a study of cytomegalovirus exposure and HLA in healthy donors. Use of 60 Vbeta and 13 Jbeta primers characterized the PCR. Here immunoSEQ multiplex PCR was the method, and the copy in TCRdb shows in-frame clones only, minus some. The sample lists under 60,000 clones, approximately 80% occurring once. Sequencing was done on a sample of PBMCs. These receptors were obtained from a man aged 45-65 years in good health and CMV-seronegative.

Concerning this clone itself: Distinct nucleotide sequences in the sample also encode this CDR3. The chain joins TRBV19 to TRBJ2-2, with 8 bases aligning to TRBD1. The CDR3 has 15 residues. J was trimmed by 1 base and V by 6 bases; bases with no gene match: 4. CDR1 and CDR2 (germline): LNHDA, SQIVND (reference sequence). The CDR3: CASRPGQGNTGELFF. CDR3 DNA: TGTGCCAGTAGGCCCGGACAGGGGAACACCGGGGAGCTGTTTTTT. Full variable domain (remainder filled in from reference TRBV19 and TRBJ2-2): DGGITQSPKYLFRKEGQNVTLSCEQNLNHDAMYWYRQDPGQGLRLIYYSQIVNDFQKGDIAEGYSVSREKKESFPLTVTSAQKNPTAFYLCASRPGQGNTGELFFGEGSRLTVL.

The chain employs TRBV7-2 and TRBJ2-3, with D perhaps matching TRBD2 (6 bases). V shed 8 bases and J shed 5 bases, with 20 bases lying between them. The germline V gene has CDR1 SGHTA and CDR2 FQGNSA. CDR3 size: 15 residues. CDR3 residues: CASRLRAAGGDTQYF. The CDR3 DNA is TGTGCCAGCCGCCTGAGGGCCGCCGGGGGAGATACGCAGTATTTT.

The chain links TRBV7-3 to TRBJ2-2; D unclear. Germline loops: CDR1 SGHTA, CDR2 FQGTGA. The CDR3 is made up of 15 amino acids. Trimming removed 5 bases at V and 3 bases at J, with 13 bases between. Written as DNA, the CDR3 is TGTGCCAGCAGCGCCGTTCACAGTGACACCGGGGAGCTGTTTTTT. Translation gives CASSAVHSDTGELFF.

This rearrangement joins TRBV10-2 to TRBJ2-5, with a tentative D call TRBD1 (6 bases). CDR3 length equals 15 residues. Trimming removed 9 bases from V and 3 bases from J, with 20 bases in between. Germline CDR1 reads WSHSY; CDR2 reads SAAADI. Here the CDR3 reads CASTTPGQAKETQYF. CDR3 DNA: TGCGCCAGTACCACCCCGGGACAAGCAAAAGAGACCCAGTACTTC.

For this clone: Without the conserved terminal phenylalanine or tryptophan, this CDR3 likely stems from a read error. The CDR3 loop reads CASSVGVGHGYTL. CDR3 coding DNA: TGTGCCAGCAGCGTCGGGGTCGGGCATGGCTACACCCTC. The chain carries TRBV9 and TRBJ1-2; D remains ambiguous. CDR3 length: 13 amino acids. Looked up from germline, CDR1 is SGDLS and CDR2 is YYNGEE. Trimming took 2 bases from V and 6 from J, leaving 11 bases between them.

This chain connects TRBV28 to TRBJ1-2; 8 nucleotides align to TRBD1. This CDR3 region has 14 residues. The J segment lost 8 bases and the V segment lost 2 bases, leaving 7 bases of the junction unmatched. CDR1 and CDR2 from the germline V gene are MDHEN and SYDVKM. The CDR3 nucleotides are TGTGCCAGCAGTTTAAAGGACAGGGTAGGGGGCTACACCTTC. This encodes CASSLKDRVGGYTF.

This rearrangement joins TRBV7-3 to TRBJ2-2; weak D call: TRBD1 (6 bases). Between the trimmed V and J ends, which lost 5 bases and 5 bases, there was a span of 12 bases. The CDR3 runs 14 residues. Germline V gene lookup returns CDR1 SGHTA and CDR2 FQGTGA. CDR3 coding DNA: TGTGCCAGCAGCGTTCTTCAGGGGACCGGGGAGCTGTTTTTT. It encodes CASSVLQGTGELFF.

The chain combines TRBV6-5 with TRBJ1-3; D gene unclear. Trimming shortened V by 6 bases and J by 0 bases, and 9 bases separated the two germline ends. Germline CDR1 and CDR2: MNHEY and SVGAGI. The CDR3 spans 14 residues. CDR3 region: CASRSGFSGNTIYF. The CDR3 DNA reads as TGTGCCAGCAGGTCCGGGTTCTCTGGAAACACCATATATTTT.

The chain uses TRBV5-6 and TRBJ2-2; the D gene is possibly TRBD1 (6 bases). In germline, CDR1 is SGHDT, CDR2 YYEEEE. The CDR3 is 15 residues long. V dropped 1 base and J dropped 4 bases, with 11 bases sitting between them. CDR3 in amino acids: CASSLMGAGTGELFF. The CDR3 nucleotides read TGTGCCAGCAGCTTGATGGGGGCGGGCACCGGGGAGCTGTTTTTT.

This clone was counted once. CDR3 DNA sequence: TGTGCCAGCAGTGAAATGTGGCGGGGGGGCACAGATACGCAGTATTTT. Translating it yields CASSEMWRGGTDTQYF. The rearrangement links TRBV6-1 to TRBJ2-3; 8 bases align to TRBD2. The CDR3 loop spans 16 amino acids. Losses at the gene ends were 2 bases for V and 1 base for J; bases not matched to a gene: 5. Germline values: CDR1 MNHNS, CDR2 SASEGT.

The gene calls are TRBV5-1 and TRBJ2-5; the D is unclear. CDR1 is SGHRS, CDR2 YFSETQ, per germline. V lost 1 base, J lost 2 bases, and 12 bases lay in between. This CDR3 comprises 15 residues. The CDR3 here is CASSLSARKQETQYF. The CDR3 DNA follows: TGCGCCAGCAGCTTGTCCGCGCGGAAACAAGAGACCCAGTACTTC.

The chain couples TRBV6-5 to TRBJ2-7, with 7 bases identical to TRBD2. With 0 bases clipped from V and 4 bases from J, the junction kept 6 bases outside the gene matches. The CDR3 is made up of 15 amino acids. Germline V gene lookup returns CDR1 MNHEY and CDR2 SVGAGI. The CDR3 coding sequence is TGTGCCAGCAGTTACTCCGGGGTGGGGGGGTACGAGCAGTACTTC. Translating it yields CASSYSGVGGYEQYF.

The chain links TRBV25-1 to TRBJ2-3, with 12 bases that match TRBD2. CDR3 length equals 13 residues. Germline-derived CDR1 and CDR2 are MGHDK and SYGVNS. V lost 8 bases, J lost 8 bases, and 5 bases stayed unmatched. The CDR3 DNA follows: TGTGCCAGCTTGACTAGCGGGGGTCGTACGCAGTATTTT. Protein sequence: CASLTSGGRTQYF.

The rearrangement joins TRBV11-2 to TRBJ1-1; D is possibly TRBD1 (5 bases). The V end was cut by 1 base, the J end by 3 bases, with 9 bases between. Germline loops: CDR1 SGHAT, CDR2 FQNNGV. This CDR3 is built from 14 residues. The CDR3 sequence is CASSLGGRDTEAFF. CDR3 sequence (DNA): TGTGCCAGCAGCTTAGGGGGCAGAGACACTGAAGCTTTCTTT. Looking up the rest from reference TRBV11-2 and TRBJ1-1 gives the full variable domain: EAGVAQSPRYKIIEKRQSVAFWCNPISGHATLYWYQQILGQGPKLLIQFQNNGVVDDSQLPKDRFSAERLKGVDSTLKIQPAKLEDSAVYLCASSLGGRDTEAFFGQGTRLTVV.

The chain couples TRBV19 to TRBJ1-5, with 10 bases fitting TRBD1. Germline V gene data show CDR1 as LNHDA and CDR2 as SQIVND (reference sequence). CDR3 length: 12 amino acids. V trimming: 6 bases; J trimming: 7 bases; junction bases outside the gene matches: 0. CDR3 residues: CASRDRGQPQHF. CDR3 coding DNA: TGTGCCAGTAGGGACAGGGGGCAGCCCCAGCATTTT.

The V gene is TRBV6-1, the J gene TRBJ1-3, with D uncertain. The CDR3 spans 13 residues. V was clipped by 1 base and J by 2 bases, with 3 bases between them. CDR1 MNHNS and CDR2 SASEGT come from the germline V gene. This CDR3 reads CASSEGTGNTIYF. CDR3 sequence (DNA): TGTGCCAGCAGTGAAGGTACTGGAAACACCATATATTTT.

This clone was observed a few times. V usage is TRBV4-1 and J usage is TRBJ1-3; maybe TRBD1 (5 bases). CDR3 size: 16 residues. V lost 0 bases and J lost 2, with 11 bases in between. The germline gives CDR1 MGHRA, CDR2 YSYEKL. CDR3 in DNA: TGCGCCAGCAGCCAAGATATCCGGGGGGCTGGAAACACCATATATTTT. It codes for CASSQDIRGAGNTIYF.

This clone was seen more than once but under ten times. J is TRBJ1-4 and V is TRBV19; TRBD1 is a possible D gene (5 bases). The germline V gene has CDR1 LNHDA and CDR2 SQIVND (reference sequence). The CDR3 has 19 amino acids. V gave up 6 bases and J gave up 0 bases, with 23 bases separating them. CDR3 in DNA: TGTGCCAGTAGCCCGCGGGGAGGAAAGGGGTATGCAACTAATGAAAAACTGTTTTTT. Amino acids: CASSPRGGKGYATNEKLFF.

The rearrangement uses TRBV28 and TRBJ2-7; D not resolved. The CDR3 spans 11 residues. Germline V gives CDR1 MDHEN, CDR2 SYDVKM. Deletions cut 3 bases from V and 6 bases from J, with 6 bases between. The CDR3 nucleotides are TGTGCCAGCAGTTTGTCTCTCGAGCAGTACTTC. Translated: CASSLSLEQYF. Based on the CDR3 plus reference TRBV28 and TRBJ2-7, the full variable domain is DVKVTQSSRYLVKRTGEKVFLECVQDMDHENMFWYRQDPGLGLRLIYFSYDVKMKEKGDIPEGYSVSREKKERFSLILESASTNQTSMYLCASSLSLEQYFGPGTRLTVT.

The chain links TRBV5-1 to TRBJ2-7; possible D gene TRBD2, 6 bases. The CDR3 runs 13 residues. Trimming removed 0 bases at V and 6 bases at J, with 10 bases between. Germline lookup yields CDR1 SGHRS and CDR2 YFSETQ. The DNA of the CDR3 is TGCGCCAGCAGCTTGGACGGGAGTTTCGAGCAGTACTTC. Translated, it gives CASSLDGSFEQYF.

This sequence joins TRBV15 and TRBJ2-3, with D unresolved. V shed 11 bases and J shed 5 bases, with 14 bases lying between them. There are 12 residues in the CDR3. CDR1 is LNHNV, CDR2 YYDKDF, per germline (reference sequence). The CDR3 sequence: CAPHYSKDTQYF. CDR3 in DNA: TGTGCCCCCCACTACTCGAAAGATACGCAGTATTTT.

The chain couples TRBV9 to TRBJ2-7; 7 positions agree with TRBD2. The junction had 3 bases not matched to a gene; V was cut back by 3 bases and J by 0 bases. The germline CDR1 and CDR2 sequences are SGDLS and YYNGEE. There are 14 residues in the CDR3. In DNA, the CDR3 is TGTGCCAGCAGCGAATGGGGGGGCTCCTACGAGCAGTACTTC. Amino acid sequence: CASSEWGGSYEQYF.

The genes are TRBV7-6 and TRBJ1-1; 7 bases are shared with TRBD1. Per germline, CDR1 SGHVS and CDR2 FNYEAQ. This CDR3 has 14 residues. V gave up 5 bases and J gave up 4 bases; unmatched junction bases: 7. CDR3: CASSKNRGRTEAFF. The CDR3 DNA is TGTGCCAGCAGCAAAAACAGGGGCCGCACTGAAGCTTTCTTT.

The rearrangement joins TRBV5-1 to TRBJ2-1; 15 bases map to TRBD2. This CDR3 has 15 residues. Germline V gene data show CDR1 as SGHRS and CDR2 as YFSETQ. V lost 4 bases to trimming and J lost 8 bases; unmatched junction nucleotides: 4. CDR3 nucleotides: TGCGCCAGCAGCCGGACTAGCGGGGGGGCCGATGAGCAGTTCTTC. Translating it yields CASSRTSGGADEQFF. The full variable domain, in which reference TRBV5-1 and TRBJ2-1 provide the parts outside the CDR3, is KAGVTQTPRYLIKTRGQQVTLSCSPISGHRSVSWYQQTPGQGLQFLFEYFSETQRNKGNFPGRFSGRQFSNSRSEMNVSTLELGDSALYLCASSRTSGGADEQFFGPGTRLTVL.